Each of the 17 T cell receptor beta chains below was sequenced from the same sample in a study of T cell responses to AZD1222 COVID-19 vaccine. The assay was immunoSEQ multiplex PCR, and TCRdb's table has in-frame clones only and misses some. The sample records about 72,000 clones, around 86% being singletons. The sequencing used peripheral blood, collected on day 0 of AZD1222 vaccination. The receptors derive from an adult in good health.

The rearrangement uses TRBV7-6 and TRBJ2-1, with 10 bases fitting TRBD2. The length of the CDR3 is 16 residues. With 5 bases clipped from V and 2 bases from J, the junction kept 6 bases outside the gene matches. CDR1 and CDR2 from the germline V gene are SGHVS and FNYEAQ. The CDR3 protein is CASSRSGGQTYNEQFF. The CDR3 DNA reads as TGTGCCAGCAGCCGTAGCGGGGGGCAAACCTACAATGAGCAGTTCTTC.

The chain employs TRBV19 and TRBJ1-2, with 10 bases that match TRBD1. The CDR3 spans 15 residues. CDR1 is LNHDA and CDR2 is SQIVND in the germline V gene (reference sequence). Trimming cost V 9 bases and J 4 bases; bases outside gene matches: 11. The CDR3 nucleotides read TGTGCCAGCAACTTTCCGGGACAGGGGACCTATGGCTACACCTTC. This encodes CASNFPGQGTYGYTF.

The CDR3 DNA follows: TGTGCCATCACCCCGGGACAGGAAGAGACTGAAGCTTTCTTT. This translates into CAITPGQEETEAFF. V gene TRBV10-3 combines with J gene TRBJ1-1; 8 bases align to TRBD1. This CDR3 has 14 residues. The germline gives CDR1 ENHRY, CDR2 SYGVKD. V lost 7 bases, J lost 5 bases, and 9 bases stayed unmatched.

The V gene is TRBV5-5, the J gene TRBJ1-6; 11 nucleotides line up with TRBD1. Trimming cost V 5 bases and J 8 bases; bases outside gene matches: 6. This CDR3 has 15 residues. CDR1 SGHKS and CDR2 YYEKEE come from the germline V gene (reference sequence). The CDR3 nucleotides read TGTGCCAGCAGTTTCCGGGACAGGGGGGATTCACCCCTCCACTTT. Residues: CASSFRDRGDSPLHF.

The V and J genes are TRBV4-3 and TRBJ2-2, with D possibly matching TRBD2 (5 bases). Trimming left V 0 bases short and J 6 bases short, with 26 bases between. Germline V gene sequence: CDR1 LGHNA, CDR2 YSLEER. This CDR3 region has 20 residues. Written as DNA, the CDR3 is TGCGCCAGCAGCCAAGACAATACACCTCGGGGTGGTGGTATGGCCGGGGAGCTGTTTTTT. It is translated as CASSQDNTPRGGGMAGELFF.

In its sample, this clone was seen a few times. J is TRBJ1-1 and V is TRBV10-2; D is unclear. The CDR3 is 15 residues long. Germline lookup yields CDR1 WSHSY and CDR2 SAAADI. V was cut by 3 bases and J by 3 bases, with 14 bases left in between. DNA for the CDR3: TGCGCCAGCAGTGAAGGGCACCTCCAGGACACTGAAGCTTTCTTT. Amino acid sequence: CASSEGHLQDTEAFF.

The chain links TRBV7-3 to TRBJ2-1; D may be TRBD2 (5 bases). V dropped 0 bases and J dropped 6 bases, with 6 bases sitting between them. CDR3 length: 13 residues. The germline V gene has CDR1 SGHTA and CDR2 FQGTGA. The CDR3 nucleotides are TGTGCCAGCAGCTTAACAGGGAGCAATGAGCAGTTCTTC. Its protein is CASSLTGSNEQFF.

The CDR3 DNA is TGTGCCAGTAGTATAGGAGAGGGCGCGGGGTTCCACGAGCAGTACTTC. Its protein is CASSIGEGAGFHEQYF. This sequence joins TRBV19 and TRBJ2-7; D perhaps matches TRBD2 (6 bases). The CDR3 length is 16 residues. Trimming took off 1 base at V and 5 bases at J, with 18 bases between the two ends. Germline-derived CDR1 and CDR2 are LNHDA and SQIVND (reference sequence).

This clone was seen only a few times. This rearrangement joins TRBV5-1 to TRBJ2-2; TRBD1 aligns across 8 bases. V lost 2 bases, J lost 4 bases, and 7 bases stayed unmatched. The CDR3 is made up of 16 amino acids. Germline CDR1 and CDR2: SGHRS and YFSETQ. The CDR3 DNA is TGCGCCAGCAGCTTAGGACAGGGAAAGGGCACCGGGGAGCTGTTTTTT. Amino acids: CASSLGQGKGTGELFF.

This rearrangement joins TRBV4-3 to TRBJ1-1, with a possible D match to TRBD1 (6 bases). Trimming pared 2 bases from V and 5 bases from J, leaving 12 bases between. The length of the CDR3 is 14 residues. Germline V lookup: CDR1 LGHNA, CDR2 YSLEER. The chain's CDR3 is CASSQYRGGTEAFF. CDR3 nucleotide sequence: TGCGCCAGCAGCCAATACAGAGGGGGGACTGAAGCTTTCTTT.

The chain links TRBV4-1 to TRBJ1-2, with D maybe TRBD1 (6 bases). V lost 4 bases and J lost 4, with 16 bases in between. The CDR3 loop spans 15 amino acids. Germline CDR1 MGHRA, CDR2 YSYEKL. The CDR3 nucleotides read TGCGCCAGCAGCCGCGGCGGGGGCCAGGTCTATGGCTACACCTTC. It translates to CASSRGGGQVYGYTF.

V and J are TRBV7-3 and TRBJ1-2; D perhaps matches TRBD1 (5 bases). The CDR3 consists of 15 residues. V lost 0 bases, J lost 3 bases, and 11 bases lay in between. Per the germline V gene, CDR1 is SGHTA and CDR2 is FQGTGA. CDR3 in DNA: TGTGCCAGCAGCTTAACGTCCGGGGCCTACTATGGCTACACCTTC. Its protein product is CASSLTSGAYYGYTF.

CDR3 in amino acids: CASSPIQGAGGETQYF. CDR3 coding DNA: TGCGCCAGCAGCCCGATCCAGGGGGCCGGAGGGGAGACCCAGTACTTC. J is TRBJ2-5 and V is TRBV4-3; 8 nucleotides align to TRBD1. CDR3 length: 16 residues. Trimming cost V 4 bases and J 5 bases; bases outside gene matches: 12. Germline assignment: CDR1 LGHNA and CDR2 YSLEER.

V usage is TRBV12-3 or TRBV12-4 and J usage is TRBJ1-2, with 8 bases lining up with TRBD1. This CDR3 has 12 amino acids. V was clipped by 5 bases and J by 4 bases; unmatched bases: 0. CDR3 nucleotides: TGTGCCAGCAGTGGGACAGGCTATGGCTACACCTTC. Translation gives CASSGTGYGYTF.

The V call is TRBV11-1, the J call TRBJ1-1; 8 bases fit TRBD1. J lost 5 bases, V lost 1 base, and 3 bases had no gene match. The CDR3 extends over 14 amino acids. The germline gives CDR1 SGHAT, CDR2 FQDESV (reference sequence). The CDR3 region is CASSLVQGGTEAFF. CDR3 bases: TGTGCCAGCAGCTTAGTACAGGGGGGAACTGAAGCTTTCTTT.

The J gene is TRBJ1-6, the V gene TRBV30, with D possibly matching TRBD1 (6 bases). V was clipped by 2 bases and J by 7 bases, with 6 bases between them. Germline-derived CDR1 and CDR2 are GTSNPN and SVGIG (reference sequence). The CDR3 extends over 12 amino acids. The CDR3 sequence is CAWSQGNSPLHF. For the CDR3, the DNA is TGTGCCTGGAGTCAGGGGAATTCACCCCTCCACTTT. Supplemented by reference TRBV30 and TRBJ1-6, the full variable domain reads SQTIHQWPATLVQPVGSPLSLECTVEGTSNPNLYWYRQAAGRGLQLLFYSVGIGQISSEVPQNLSASRPQDRQFILSSKKLLLSDSGFYLCAWSQGNSPLHFGNGTRLTVT.

The rearrangement joins TRBV12-3 or TRBV12-4 to TRBJ1-1; D remains ambiguous. V dropped 1 base and J dropped 6 bases, with 6 bases sitting between them. This CDR3 contains 12 residues. The CDR3: CASSLEGSEAFF. CDR3 nucleotides: TGTGCCAGCAGTTTAGAAGGGTCTGAAGCTTTCTTT.